The rows below give T cell receptor beta chains drawn from one sample of a study of T-cell reconstitution after alpha-beta-depleted transplantation in children. TCRdb re-analysed the PCR reads in MiXCR, keeping a single row per CDR3 protein. The table records about 50,000 distinct CDR3 sequences, 5.5% to 7.5% of them present only once. Specimen: PBMCs, mostly from graft donor cells, collected 60 days after TCRalphabeta/CD19-depleted stem cell transplant. The origin of the receptors is a female patient aged 2-9 years who had a stem cell transplant for aplastic anemia, so the T cells may come from the graft donor. Each CDR3 is given without its conserved first and last residue. Size tells how often a clone was seen, or its class if it is expanded.

v_call: TRBV20-1; j_call: TRBJ2-7; clone_size: many; cdr3_aa: SARHTGDGGPYEQY
v_call: TRBV28; j_call: TRBJ1-2; clone_size: many; cdr3_aa: ASTTGGYGYT
v_call: TRBV5-1; j_call: TRBJ1-2; clone_size: few; cdr3_aa: ASSGTTGSQYGYT
v_call: TRBV10-3; j_call: TRBJ2-2; clone_size: many; cdr3_aa: AISESKERRFGELF
v_call: TRBV12-3/TRBV12-4; j_call: TRBJ2-1; clone_size: many; cdr3_aa: ASTLAGANEQF
v_call: TRBV20-1; j_call: TRBJ2-7; clone_size: many; cdr3_aa: SARQGLSYEQY
v_call: TRBV20-1; j_call: TRBJ2-3; clone_size: few; cdr3_aa: SAGGGETTSTDTQY
v_call: TRBV29-1; j_call: TRBJ2-7; clone_size: many; cdr3_aa: SVVKHSTYEQY
v_call: TRBV5-1; j_call: TRBJ2-7; clone_size: many; cdr3_aa: ASSPEITVYEQY
v_call: TRBV5-1; j_call: TRBJ2-3; clone_size: many; cdr3_aa: ASSLEGTGLDTQY